This TCR beta chain was sequenced in a study of cytomegalovirus exposure and HLA in healthy donors. Looking at the study overall: Out of about 170 million T cells, an earlier analysis found more than 95 million unique TCR beta sequences in total. There were approximately 80 million unique TCRs (from HLA-typed donors) in an early data release. Study-wide results and caveats: CMV antigen specificity of a few CMV-associated chains was confirmed in vitro.

Germline V CDR1 and CDR2: MNHEY, SVGAGI. With 0 bases removed from V and 3 bases from J, the gap between germline ends came to 12 bases. This CDR3 has 15 amino acids. It was with 60 Vbeta and 13 Jbeta primers that the PCR ran. The protocol was immunoSEQ multiplex PCR, while the TCRdb copy is restricted to in-frame clones and leaves out a portion. Among about 140,000 clones listed, roughly four fifths were seen once. This clone was recorded once. As yet, its antigen is unknown. The sequence was collected from a woman aged 40 to 55 in good health and CMV-seronegative. Sequencing input: PBMCs. This chain connects TRBV6-5 to TRBJ2-7; D is perhaps TRBD2 (5 bases). The CDR3 here is CASSYSPTKNYEQYF. CDR3 bases: TGTGCCAGCAGTTACTCGCCGACTAAGAACTACGAGCAGTACTTC.